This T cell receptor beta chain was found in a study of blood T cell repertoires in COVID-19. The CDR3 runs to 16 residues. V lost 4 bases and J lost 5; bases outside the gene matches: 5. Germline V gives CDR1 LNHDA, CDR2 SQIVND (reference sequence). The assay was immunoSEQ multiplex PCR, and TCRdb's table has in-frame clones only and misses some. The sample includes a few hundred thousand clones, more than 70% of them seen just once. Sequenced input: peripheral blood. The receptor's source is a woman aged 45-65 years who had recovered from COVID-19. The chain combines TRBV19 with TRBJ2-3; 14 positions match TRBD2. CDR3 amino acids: CASSTRLAGGGDTQYF. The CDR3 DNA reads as TGTGCCAGTAGTACCAGACTAGCGGGAGGGGGAGATACGCAGTATTTT.